A single T cell receptor (beta chain) is shown here with its context. What it recognizes is unknown. A junction end diverges from the germline sequence, so it may reflect a read error. Random hexamers primed reverse transcription of about 0.45 to 1 ug RNA. TCRdb passed the immunoSEQ multiplex PCR reads through MiXCR, listing each CDR3 protein once. The table lists more than 150,000 distinct CDR3 sequences, around 94% of them singletons. Germline-derived CDR1 and CDR2 are DFQATT and SNEGSKA (reference sequence). This CDR3 is 14 amino acids long. The T cells that were sequenced for TCR beta were CD8+ and CD4+ cells from blood. While serving as controls, healthy donors were matched for age and sex. The data belong to a study of CD8 T cells in Susac syndrome. General study points: The study acknowledged a relatively small number of individuals in its TCR sequencing and HLA analysis.

The rearrangement uses TRBV20-1 and TRBJ1-5; 8 bases fit TRBD1. Specimen: CD4+ T cells from PBMCs. The sequence was obtained from a human donor in good health. The CDR3 region is CSATTGGSNQPQHF. The CDR3 DNA reads TGCAGTGCTACCACAGGGGGTAGCAACCAGCCCCAGCATTTT.